This TCR beta chain is from a study of cytomegalovirus exposure and HLA in healthy donors (dated by TCRdb to about 2017). In the study overall: An earlier analysis of some 500 of the donors reported approximately 300 Gb of sequence data and more than 90 million unique TCR beta sequences from some 180 million T cells. An early release that covered 640 HLA-typed donors contained about 300 gigabases of sequencing data and around 85 million unique TCR sequences. Of the roughly 400 genotyped donors, roughly 76% were placed in the genetic ancestry cluster associated with self-reported Caucasian donors. The study aimed to test whether cataloging public T cell receptors could reveal signatures of past pathogen exposure. The study used immunosequencing to profile the T cell repertoires of approximately 630 subjects and linked those repertoires to cytomegalovirus serostatus. Along with the roughly 670-subject first cohort, a separate validation cohort of over a hundred different subjects was used. High-throughput TCR immunosequencing, statistical association of individual TCRs with disease status, and machine learning were combined to predict cytomegalovirus infection status. To study patterns of TCR occurrence, a later analysis re-analyzed previously published TCR beta repertoires from 700 or so donors and added high-resolution HLA genotyping. Rather than using new phenotypic data, the later analysis identified candidate immune exposures from TCR beta sequences and from how often those sequences occurred across donors. An earlier analysis of several hundred of the donors applied high-throughput TCR beta sequencing to assess whether each TCR beta V gene segment acted as functional or pseudogenic. Donor age, sex, ethnicity and CMV serostatus were collected together with the repertoire data. Genome-wide SNP genotypes for about three fifths of the roughly 670 donors were used in a later genetic analysis, which treated that subset as a discovery cohort. Every repertoire in the discovery cohort had been generated on one and the same sequencing platform. HLA typing included class I and class II loci at four-digit resolution. The number of donors typed differed by locus, with roughly 629-640 for A, B, C, DRB1 and DQB1, roughly 520 for DQA1, nearly 610 for DPA1, and 472 for DPB1. A handful of DR-DQ haplotypes were handled as single units for association and clustering because linkage in the cohort was strong. Across 300 to 400 genotyped donors of the cohort, an average of about 200,000 unique TCR beta nucleotide sequences per donor were sequenced, and 15% to 20% of those sequences were non-productive.

Library preparation employed the immunoSEQ multiplex PCR assay. For the multiplex PCR, a mixture combining 60 forward primers for TCR Vbeta segments and 13 reverse primers for TCR Jbeta segments was used. The CDR3 region of rearranged TCR beta genes was amplified from genomic DNA with a multiplex PCR assay. Amplified TCR beta libraries were sequenced as 87-base-pair reads on the Illumina HiSeq System. Turning to the authors' computational methods: In a later analysis, roughly 80 million unique TCR beta chains were counted across the 650 to 700 repertoires, and roughly 11 million of these chains were shared by at least two donors. To remove PCR and sequencing errors, raw reads were error-corrected and collapsed into unique sequences using a nearest-neighbor algorithm that merged closely related sequences. Alignment of CDR3 sequences to IMGT reference sequences was used to assign V, D and J gene segments. For a sequence to be retained, a match of at least six nucleotides to both a V gene segment and a J gene segment was required. Rearrangements were called productive when the CDR3 lacked stop codons and stayed in frame with V and J; all others were non-productive. CDR3 was defined by IMGT convention, running from the second conserved V-encoded cysteine to the conserved J-encoded phenylalanine. In an earlier analysis of 500 to 650 of the donors, sequences lacking an unambiguous match to a single V gene segment were excluded. An earlier analysis of several hundred of the donors called V segments functional above 56.7% productive rearrangements and segregating when the between-donor standard deviation exceeded 5%. A statistical classification framework was built to diagnose cytomegalovirus status from the catalog of TCR beta chain sequences. V and J gene assignment, in a later analysis, came from comparing TCR nucleotide sequences with IMGT/GENE-DB human TR gene sequences. The TCRdist pipeline was used in a later analysis to assign CDR3 sequences and most-parsimonious VDJ recombination scenarios. In a later analysis, each TCR beta chain was defined by its CDR3 amino acid sequence together with its V-gene family, and reads without a unique V-gene family were excluded. In a later analysis, 450 to 600 highly shared, low-generation-probability nucleotide sequences were removed to address suspected cross-contamination and a sequencing artifact. In a later analysis, a clonal expansion index for each public chain was calculated from normalized within-repertoire ranks of inferred template counts. Generation probabilities in a later analysis came from a VDJ recombination model fitted to out-of-frame rearrangements, and those results were checked against IGoR. In a later analysis, TCR-TCR, TCR-HLA and TCR-CMV co-occurrence was scored with hypergeometric tests, and a repertoire-size bias correction was applied to TCR pairs. A later analysis estimated false discovery rates by permuting HLA or CMV assignments 20 times. In a later analysis, co-occurring TCRs were grouped using DBSCAN, and TCRdist sequence similarity was added for clustering within HLA-allele-positive subsets. Repertoires with fewer than 30,000 or more than 120,000 public chains were left out of co-occurrence clustering, as were four to six repertoires with anomalous nucleotide sharing. TCRdb holds this immuneACCESS table with in-frame rearrangements only. Some clones are missing; in checked studies, unresolved V genes explain under half, and the rest has no known cause. The V and J calls and clone size are taken from that table; D and trimming were inferred from the DNA. Present in this sample are 250,000 to 350,000 clones, 86% of which were seen just once. 3.5% to 4% of the sample rests with the top ten.

On this clone: The specificity of this receptor is unknown. It has no much larger one-base neighbor in the sample; base qualities were not kept.

The paper as a whole reports these results and caveats: A later analysis reported that several top co-occurrence clusters appeared linked to parvovirus B19, influenza, CMV and Epstein-Barr virus. For the cohort, immune exposure information was limited to CMV serostatus. A cluster of highly shared sequence variants was judged likely to represent a technical artifact of the sequencing pipeline. A later analysis found that HLA-associated TCR beta chains were more clonally expanded and had lower generation probabilities than equally common non-associated chains. Cytomegalovirus status was reported to be diagnosed by the classifier with high specificity and sensitivity in both the original and validation cohorts. The authors suggested that the approach could potentially be generalized to other disease states and immunological phenotypes. In a later analysis, around 17,000 TCR beta sequences were associated with specific HLA alleles at a false discovery rate of 0.05. When HLA alleles, especially DR and DQ, strongly co-occurred, attributing TCR associations to individual alleles was difficult. According to a later analysis, most CMV-associated TCR beta chains appeared to be HLA-restricted, and the HLA associations seemed to be driven largely by CMV exposure. Because counts were too low, seventeen rarely observed V segments, including chromosome 9 orphons, were excluded from the earlier analysis of around 590 of the donors. According to a later genetic analysis, donors in an Asian-associated ancestry cluster had fewer N-insertions in productive TCRs than the roughly 670-donor mean. Linkage disequilibrium might explain the correlated functional status among segregating V segments, but an unknown experimental factor could not be ruled out. This cohort had only TCR beta chains sequenced, and the lack of alpha or paired-chain data limited which features could be detected. An earlier analysis of some 590 of the donors showed that most TCR beta V segments appeared in productive rearrangements either about 87% or about 30% of the time, which broadly matched IMGT annotations. Roughly uniform sequencing depth across donors was assumed in presence/absence analyses, although this assumption may not hold. Most TCR sequences were observed very rarely across donors, whereas some public TCRs were present in many individuals. The study listed over 150 TCR beta chains as associated with cytomegalovirus. A further reported finding was that TCR beta sequences accurately predicted the HLA-A and HLA-B alleles for most subjects in the first cohort. A later genetic analysis associated a missense DCLRE1C variant with V-gene and J-gene trimming of TCR beta chains, and an independent cohort replicated the association. A few of the identified cytomegalovirus-associated TCR beta chains were confirmed in vitro to be specific for cytomegalovirus antigens. A later analysis found that TCR association rates varied across HLA loci, with DRB1 alleles showing the most associated TCRs and HLA-C alleles the fewest. HLA typing was unavailable for some donors at each locus, so association tests used only the typed subset. The 87-base-pair reads could not distinguish some IMGT-functional V segments, including TRBV6-2 and TRBV6-3, so those segments were excluded.

CDR1 and CDR2, per the germline V gene (reference sequence), are SEHNR and FQNEAQ. Trimming removed 5 bases from V and 3 bases from J; the gene matches leave 9 bases unexplained. From cysteine to phenylalanine, the CDR3 is 15 amino acids long. CDR3 DNA is the only sequence kept; it has 45 bases, read in frame from the first base. The cohort comprised some 700 healthy bone marrow donors. All cohort members were sampled while nominally healthy, although unrecorded immune exposures were likely present. The donor tested CMV seropositive, placing the donor among the approximately 290 seropositive members of the cohort. Each donor provided a peripheral blood sample, and peripheral blood mononuclear cells were used for TCR beta sequencing. Genomic DNA extraction from the blood cell samples was performed with the Qiagen DNeasy Blood Extraction Kit.

The sequence was obtained from a middle-aged man in good health and CMV-seropositive. This chain joins TRBV7-9 to TRBJ2-7, with 8 middle bases fitting TRBD2. The specimen sequenced was PBMCs. The CDR3 region has the sequence CASSAQREWGYEQYF. The nucleotides read TGTGCCAGCAGCGCTCAGCGGGAGTGGGGCTACGAGCAGTACTTC. Outside the CDR3, residues come from the reference TRBV7-9 and TRBJ2-7 proteins, so the full variable domain is: DTGVSQNPRHKITKRGQNVTFRCDPISEHNRLYWYRQTLGQGPEFLTYFQNEAQLEKSRLLSDRFSAERPKGSFSTLEIQRTEQGDSAMYLCASSAQREWGYEQYFGPGTRLTVT.